Detailed here is one T cell receptor (beta chain). Preparing the TCRbeta library involved the use of unique molecular identifiers. Each CDR3 protein gets one entry after TCRdb re-called the PCR reads with MiXCR. The table includes about 540,000 distinct CDR3 sequences, approximately 20% detected once. The source of the sample is a study of T-cell reconstitution after alpha-beta-depleted transplantation in children. The length of the CDR3 is 13 residues. Germline CDR1 and CDR2: SGHTA and FQGTGA. J was trimmed by 4 bases and V by 4 bases; bases with no gene match: 2. The rearrangement joins TRBV7-3 to TRBJ2-7; 9 bases match TRBD2. The sequencing here drew on PBMCs from the stem cell graft donor, taken from the stem cell graft. The sequence came from a human donor who donated a stem cell graft to a child with acute lymphoblastic leukemia. CDR3 DNA sequence: TGTGCCAGCAGCTACACTAGCGGGTACGAGCAGTACTTC. Translation gives CASSYTSGYEQYF.